The clone carrying this TCR beta chain was counted a few times. The antigen is unknown. The protocol was immunoSEQ multiplex PCR, while the TCRdb copy is restricted to in-frame clones and leaves out a portion. Of about 23,000 clones listed, around 84% were seen once; the top ten hold more than 1.5%. Every single patient, without exception, relapsed after autologous stem cell transplantation, and brentuximab vedotin exposure varied. Magnetic negative selection of thawed PBMCs was the method by which CD4+ T cells were purified. The source of the sample is a study of PD-1 blockade in classical Hodgkin lymphoma. Study-wide results and caveats: There remain no defined causes for the repertoire differences, which possibly reflect disease activity or prior therapy.

CDR1 is SGHAT, CDR2 FQNNGV, per germline. The CDR3 contains 18 residues. V dropped 4 bases and J dropped 9 bases, with 28 bases sitting between them. The chain links TRBV11-2 to TRBJ2-1; no definite D call. This receptor was identified in a human donor with classical Hodgkin lymphoma. Sequences were derived from CD4+ T cells from blood, sampled at baseline. The CDR3 sequence is CASSSFELWARKVVEQFF. CDR3 in DNA: TGTGCCAGCAGCTCCTTCGAGTTGTGGGCTAGAAAGGTGGTTGAGCAGTTCTTC. Full variable domain (rest looked up from reference TRBV11-2 and TRBJ2-1): EAGVAQSPRYKIIEKRQSVAFWCNPISGHATLYWYQQILGQGPKLLIQFQNNGVVDDSQLPKDRFSAERLKGVDSTLKIQPAKLEDSAVYLCASSSFELWARKVVEQFFGPGTRLTVL.